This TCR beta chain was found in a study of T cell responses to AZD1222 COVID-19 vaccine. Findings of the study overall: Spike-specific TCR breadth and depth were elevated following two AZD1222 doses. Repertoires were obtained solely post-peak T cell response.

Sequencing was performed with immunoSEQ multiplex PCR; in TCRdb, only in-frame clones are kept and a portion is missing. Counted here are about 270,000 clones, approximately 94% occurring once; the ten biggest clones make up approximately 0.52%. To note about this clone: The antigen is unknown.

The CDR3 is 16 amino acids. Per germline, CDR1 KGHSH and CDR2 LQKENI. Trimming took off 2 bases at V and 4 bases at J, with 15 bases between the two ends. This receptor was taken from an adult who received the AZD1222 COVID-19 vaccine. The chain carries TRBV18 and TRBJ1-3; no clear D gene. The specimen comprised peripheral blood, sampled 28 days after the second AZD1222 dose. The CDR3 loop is CASSPAAIASGNTIYF. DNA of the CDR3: TGTGCCAGCTCACCAGCCGCGATAGCCTCAGGAAACACCATATATTTT.